This T cell receptor beta chain comes out of a study of blood T cell repertoires in COVID-19. Study-level background: The United States, Italy and Spain provided the acute and convalescent COVID-19 samples. T cells, B-cell-depleted T cells, or PBMCs supplied cDNA or gDNA.

This CDR3 has 13 amino acids. V dropped 1 base and J dropped 3 bases, with 6 bases sitting between them. Germline CDR1 reads LNHNV; CDR2 reads YYDKDF (reference sequence). Source study methods: Amplification of reference gene primers was used by the study to estimate nucleated cell counts. Only in-frame clones appear in the TCRdb table, and some are missing; sequencing was by immunoSEQ multiplex PCR. V, J and clone size were drawn from that table, and D and trimming were deduced from the DNA. The table records about 43,000 clones, 65% to 85% of them present only once. The receptor comes from a man older than 75 in a cohort sampled during active COVID-19. The rearrangement uses TRBV15 and TRBJ2-5, with a possible D match to TRBD1 (5 bases). Sequenced material: peripheral blood. The CDR3 sequence is CATSRAREETQYF. For the CDR3, the DNA is TGTGCCACCAGCAGAGCCAGGGAAGAGACCCAGTACTTC.